The 17 T cell receptor beta chains below all came from one sample that was sequenced in a study of T-cell reconstitution after alpha-beta-depleted transplantation in children (dated by TCRdb to 2016 to 2017). Library preparation was by PCR. Sequencing relied on an Illumina HiSeq 2500. Molecular barcoding was employed in the preparation of TCR libraries, with unique molecular identifiers being used to normalize TCRbeta repertoire quantification. TCRdb trimmed public reads at Q25 via fastp, called clones via MiXCR and kept in-frame beta chains. When rows share a CDR3 protein, they turn into one entry using the most common DNA and genes. This sample gives about 250,000 distinct CDR3 sequences in total; roughly a quarter of them show up just once. The ten largest account for roughly 5% of the sample. The treatment or condition tag for this specimen amounts to: allogeneic hematopoietic cell transplantation with graft depleted of TCRalphabeta T cells and CD19 B cells.

The source was PBMCs, mostly from graft donor cells, collected 360 days after TCRalphabeta/CD19-depleted stem cell transplant. Receptors originate from a female patient aged 2-9 years who had a stem cell transplant for congenital amegakaryocytic thrombocytopenia, so the T cells may come from the graft donor.

V usage is TRBV4-1 and J usage is TRBJ1-3; D remains unclear. Germline CDR1 is MGHRA and CDR2 is YSYEKL. The CDR3 consists of 15 residues. V lost 1 base and J 5 bases, leaving 12 bases between the germline ends. CDR3 sequence (DNA): TGCGCCAGCAGCCAAGGGGCAGCCCAAAGAAACACCATATATTTT. The encoded protein is CASSQGAAQRNTIYF.

The chain has TRBV3-1 and TRBJ2-5; a possible D gene is TRBD1 (6 bases). Germline V gene sequence: CDR1 LGHDT, CDR2 YNNKEL (reference sequence). V was cut by 0 bases and J by 7 bases, with 15 bases left in between. The CDR3 spans 15 residues. CDR3 residues: CASSQDGLLRGTQYF. Here the CDR3 DNA reads TGTGCCAGCAGCCAAGATGGACTCCTCAGGGGGACCCAGTACTTC.

This clonotype came up a few times. The J gene is TRBJ2-4, the V gene TRBV12-3 or TRBV12-4; TRBD1 is a possible D gene (5 bases). V shed 3 bases and J shed 3 bases, with 18 bases lying between them. The length of the CDR3 is 17 residues. Here the CDR3 reads CASSFLGQGRVKNIQYF. CDR3 nucleotides: TGTGCCAGCAGTTTCCTGGGGCAGGGCCGGGTCAAAAACATTCAGTACTTC.

This clonotype turned up a few times. The chain carries TRBV20-1 and TRBJ1-2; D remains ambiguous. Germline assignment: CDR1 DFQATT and CDR2 SNEGSKA (reference sequence). V dropped 3 bases and J dropped 5 bases, with 16 bases sitting between them. The CDR3 has 14 residues. CDR3 amino acids: CSASGRPAGYGYTF. CDR3 in DNA: TGCAGTGCTAGTGGACGCCCCGCCGGTTATGGCTACACCTTC.

V is TRBV5-1 and J is TRBJ2-7; 9 nucleotides match TRBD1. This CDR3 has 14 amino acids. CDR1 SGHRS and CDR2 YFSETQ come from the germline V gene. V shed 4 bases, J shed 3 bases, and the junction held 5 bases outside the gene matches. CDR3 sequence reads: CASSRTGDGYEQYF. CDR3 DNA: TGCGCCAGCAGCCGGACAGGGGATGGCTACGAGCAGTACTTC.

This clonotype was picked up a small number of times. This chain links TRBV27 with TRBJ2-7, with a possible D match to TRBD2 (5 bases). The CDR3 runs 15 residues. Germline V CDR1 and CDR2: MNHEY, SMNVEV (reference sequence). Trimming pared 3 bases from V and 3 bases from J, leaving 15 bases between. The CDR3 sequence: CASSLTGTAHYEQYF. The CDR3 DNA follows: TGTGCCAGCAGTTTGACGGGAACCGCTCACTACGAGCAGTACTTC.

This clonotype was seen many times. The chain is built from TRBV5-1 and TRBJ2-7; the D call may be TRBD1 or TRBD2 (5 bases each). V gave up 0 bases and J gave up 3 bases, with 13 bases separating them. CDR1 SGHRS and CDR2 YFSETQ come from the germline V gene. The CDR3 runs to 15 residues. As DNA, the CDR3 is TGCGCCAGCAGCTTGGGGTCGGGACCCAACTACGAGCAGTACTTC. Its translation is CASSLGSGPNYEQYF.

This chain connects TRBV4-3 to TRBJ2-2; the D is unclear. The CDR3 totals 14 residues. V lost 4 bases to trimming and J lost 7 bases, with 13 bases between them. Germline V gene lookup returns CDR1 LGHNA and CDR2 YSLEER. DNA of the CDR3: TGCGCCAGCAGCCTAAGTCGGCTCGACGGGGAGCTGTTTTTT. Encoded protein: CASSLSRLDGELFF.

The chain combines TRBV6-1 with TRBJ2-7; D may be TRBD1 (6 bases). The germline V gene encodes CDR1 MNHNS and CDR2 SASEGT. The CDR3 extends over 14 amino acids. V lost 6 bases and J lost 0, with 12 bases in between. CDR3 in DNA: TGTGCCAGCAGCAGGGGAGAGAGCTCCTACGAGCAGTACTTC. It translates to CASSRGESSYEQYF.

This clonotype was seen only once. At one boundary the junction diverges from the germline segment, which might be a read error. J is TRBJ2-1 and V is TRBV20-1; D is possibly TRBD2 (5 bases). The germline CDR1 and CDR2 sequences are DFQATT and SNEGSKA (reference sequence). The CDR3 is made up of 17 amino acids. CDR3: CCARAAEASQPYNEQFF. CDR3 bases: TGCTGTGCTAGAGCCGCGGAGGCTAGCCAACCCTACAATGAGCAGTTCTTC.

This chain uses TRBV12-3 or TRBV12-4 with TRBJ2-1, with a weak D call TRBD2 (6 bases). The CDR3 length is 15 residues. Trimming left V 5 bases short and J 6 bases short, with 17 bases between. CDR3 nucleotides: TGTGCCAGCAGTGACCCTAGCGTGAGAGGCAATGAGCAGTTCTTC. Protein sequence: CASSDPSVRGNEQFF.

This clonotype was seen a few times. A much larger clone differs by one base, so this may be a read error. The chain uses TRBV12-3 or TRBV12-4 and TRBJ1-1; D gene ambiguous. V lost 2 bases and J lost 1, with 5 bases in between. The CDR3 is 13 amino acids. CDR3 in DNA: TGTGCCAGCAGTTTAATCAGGAACACTGAAGCTTTCTTT. It codes for CASSLIRNTEAFF.

The chain joins TRBV7-2 to TRBJ2-1, with 8 bases lining up with TRBD2. The germline gives CDR1 SGHTA, CDR2 FQGNSA. V gave up 2 bases and J gave up 4 bases; unmatched junction bases: 4. This CDR3 is 15 amino acids long. CDR3 protein: CASSLYASGYNEQFF. In DNA form, the CDR3 reads TGTGCCAGCAGCTTATATGCTAGCGGGTACAATGAGCAGTTCTTC.

The table lists this clonotype with a few counts. V usage is TRBV21-1 and J usage is TRBJ1-3; the DNA was not compared with TRBD1, the D call given in the table. TRBV21-1 is labeled a pseudogene. CDR3 length: 16 amino acids. The CDR3 loop is CANLAVPIRFGNTIYF. As DNA, the CDR3 is TGTGCCAACCTGGCGGTCCCTATTCGTTTTGGAAACACCATATATTTT.

This clonotype has at least ten counts. The chain uses TRBV3-1 and TRBJ1-1, with TRBD1 as a possible D gene (6 bases). CDR3 length equals 12 residues. The ends were cut back, 1 base at V and 8 bases at J, with 8 bases in the middle. Per the germline V gene, CDR1 is LGHDT and CDR2 is YNNKEL (reference sequence). CDR3 sequence reads: CASSQGGTEAFF. CDR3 DNA: TGTGCCAGCAGCCAAGGGGGGACAGAAGCTTTCTTT.

V is TRBV7-9 and J is TRBJ2-3, with 7 positions matching TRBD2. After removal of 3 bases from V and 1 base from J, the junction contained 4 bases not matched to a gene. The V gene's germline CDR1 is SEHNR and CDR2 FQNEAQ (reference sequence). There are 15 residues in the CDR3. The CDR3 DNA reads TGTGCCAGCAGCTTGATGGCGGGGGGCACAGATACGCAGTATTTT. Translated, it gives CASSLMAGGTDTQYF.

The chain joins TRBV28 to TRBJ1-1; 8 nucleotides match TRBD1. The germline CDR1 and CDR2 sequences are MDHEN and SYDVKM. V was pared by 6 bases and J by 0 bases, with 9 bases of the junction left unmatched. The CDR3 is 16 residues long. CDR3 coding DNA: TGTGCCAGCAGCTATCATGGACAGGGTCTGAACACTGAAGCTTTCTTT. Encoded protein: CASSYHGQGLNTEAFF.